This TCR beta chain appears in the sequencing data of a study of shared clonotypes between healthy human individuals. Overall study findings and caveats: Estimated richness was generally greater in naive than memory subsets.

CD45RO negativity and positive selection for CCR7 defined naive CD8 cells, a population that excluded terminally differentiated effector memory CD45RA+ cells. Those who donated were healthy HIV-negative adults, with no recent acute infections or vaccinations reported. As to this clone: What it binds is not known.

Splitting of each subset's genomic DNA was done evenly across several immunoSEQ plates. In the sorted-subset replicate PCRs, around 200 ng DNA, 25,000 to 30,000 T cell genomes, was used. The assay was immunoSEQ multiplex PCR, and TCRdb's table has in-frame clones only and misses some. This table holds about 2 million clones, about 95% found once. The CDR3 has 14 amino acids. Trimming removed 1 base from V and 2 bases from J, with 7 bases in between. From germline, CDR1 is LNHNV and CDR2 YYDKDF (reference sequence). Specimen: naive CD8+ T cells sorted from blood. The gene calls are TRBV15 and TRBJ2-3, with D tentatively TRBD1 (5 bases). The receptor's source is a young man in good health. This chain's CDR3 is CATSRATDTDTQYF. The CDR3 DNA follows: TGTGCCACCAGCAGAGCGACAGACACAGATACGCAGTATTTT.